The clone carrying this TCR beta chain was detected ten times or more. Antigen specificity is unknown. The data stem from a study of T cells in Graves' hyperthyroidism and ophthalmopathy. The germline CDR1 and CDR2 sequences are MNHEY and SMNVEV (reference sequence). V was cut by 0 bases and J by 3 bases, with 9 bases left in between. The length of the CDR3 is 14 residues. Uncontrolled infection, other autoimmune disease, pregnancy or lactation excluded patients. A 10 ml volume of fresh peripheral blood provided the PBMCs. General observations from the study: Most clonotypes expanded in the thyroid (above 0.001) were also present in blood. From stable hyperthyroidism, ophthalmopathy was separated by a 13 V-J model.

Using RNA transcripts as the source, TCR beta CDR3 regions were amplified. First-round RT-PCR of the TCR CDR3 relied on the HTBI primer set. Using its own MiXCR run on the multiplex PCR reads, TCRdb lists one record per CDR3 protein. The repertoire holds around 380,000 distinct CDR3 sequences, with approximately 12% as singletons. The rearrangement links TRBV27 to TRBJ2-7; D is unresolved. Sequencing input: blood. This TCR derives from a man aged 25 to 45 with Graves' hyperthyroidism that later progressed to Graves' ophthalmopathy. CDR3 region: CASSLSSQYYEQYF. The CDR3 DNA reads TGTGCCAGCAGTTTATCTTCGCAGTACTACGAGCAGTACTTC.